This TCR beta chain was recorded in a study of blood T cell repertoires in COVID-19. In terms of age and location, participants ranged from roughly 18 to 90 years and lived in fewer than 30 US areas. Only in-frame clones appear in the TCRdb table, and some are missing; sequencing was by immunoSEQ multiplex PCR. The sample has about 230,000 clones, more than 70% seen once. The J segment lost 6 bases and the V segment lost 3 bases, leaving 5 bases of the junction unmatched. Looked up from germline, CDR1 is SEHNR and CDR2 is FQNEAQ (reference sequence). This CDR3 has 15 residues. The chain joins TRBV7-9 to TRBJ2-1; 10 nucleotides line up with TRBD2. Sequencing used PBMCs or T cells enriched from blood (not recorded which). The clonotype comes from a woman in her forties with acute COVID-19. CDR3 bases: TGTGCCAGCAGCTTCAGCGGGAGGGCCTCCAATGAGCAGTTCTTC. This codes for CASSFSGRASNEQFF.